This is a list of T cell receptor beta chains from one sample in a study of T cells in Graves' hyperthyroidism and ophthalmopathy. TCRdb independently ran MiXCR on the multiplex PCR reads; one entry per CDR3 protein. The repertoire holds some 320,000 distinct CDR3 sequences, with 12% to 15% as singletons. The sample consisted of blood. The receptors originated from a woman aged 40 to 49 with Graves' ophthalmopathy. The CDR3 runs from the conserved cysteine through the conserved F or W. The D gene is left open where the match is weak. Clone sizes are given selectively: once, few, many, or a class where the clone is expanded.

>TRBJ2-7|TRBV15|few|TRBD2
CATSREGAGVAYEQYF
TGTGCCACCAGCAGAGAGGGAGCGGGAGTGGCCTACGAGCAGTACTTC
>TRBJ1-2|TRBV20-1|many|-
CSARDRDNLNYGYTF
TGCAGTGCTAGGGACCGGGACAACCTTAACTATGGCTACACCTTC
>TRBJ1-2|TRBV28|many|-
CASSPIDRIDYGYTF
TGTGCCAGCAGTCCGATAGACAGGATCGACTATGGCTACACCTTC
>TRBJ2-7|TRBV27|many|-
CASSLGPTGVTEQYF
TGTGCCAGCAGTTTAGGCCCCACAGGAGTTACCGAGCAGTACTTC
>TRBJ1-2|TRBV12-3/TRBV12-4|many|-
CASSGSGGNTF
TGTGCCAGCAGTGGTAGCGGGGGAAACACCTTC
>TRBJ1-5|TRBV6-1|many|-
CASNREYSNQPQHF
TGTGCCAGCAACCGGGAATATAGCAATCAGCCCCAGCATTTT
>TRBJ2-1|TRBV5-1|few|-
CASRGGPGKTDEQFF
TGCGCCAGCAGGGGGGGCCCGGGAAAAACCGATGAGCAGTTCTTC
>TRBJ2-1|TRBV2|many|TRBD1
CASSSRGQGQLNNEQFF
TGTGCCAGCAGTTCCCGAGGACAGGGACAACTCAACAATGAGCAGTTCTTC
>TRBJ2-5|TRBV24-1|-|TRBD2
CATSALTSGRAETQYF
TGTGCCACCAGTGCCCTGACTAGCGGGAGGGCGGAGACCCAGTACTTC
>TRBJ2-7|TRBV9|-|TRBD2
CASSVRGSGKRGEQYF
TGTGCCAGCAGCGTCCGGGGGAGCGGGAAACGTGGCGAGCAGTACTTC
>TRBJ1-2|TRBV11-3|few|-
CASSLDRAGTNYGYTF
TGTGCCAGCAGCTTAGATCGGGCAGGGACTAACTATGGCTACACCTTC
>TRBJ1-1|TRBV19|-|-
CASSPLPIGTEAFF
TGTGCCAGTAGCCCTTTACCGATTGGCACTGAAGCTTTCTTT
>TRBJ2-1|TRBV7-2|many|TRBD1
CASSPSRTGGGLQFF
TGTGCCAGCAGCCCCTCGAGGACAGGGGGAGGTTTGCAGTTCTTC
>TRBJ2-4|TRBV4-2|-|-
CASSQSTGSTSPVRNIQYF
TGTGCCAGCAGCCAAAGCACAGGGAGTACCTCGCCGGTCCGGAACATTCAGTACTTC
>TRBJ1-1|TRBV20-1|many|TRBD1
CSARKTGPNTEAFF
TGCAGTGCGCGGAAGACAGGGCCGAACACTGAAGCTTTCTTT
>TRBJ2-5|TRBV20-1|many|-
CSAVSGSQETQYF
TGCAGTGCCGTATCCGGGAGCCAAGAGACCCAGTACTTC
>TRBJ1-6|TRBV28|many|-
CASSLGFDNSPLHF
TGTGCCAGCAGTTTAGGATTTGATAATTCACCCCTCCACTTT
>TRBJ1-5|TRBV12-3/TRBV12-4|-|TRBD1
CASSGTGVFGNQPQHF
TGTGCCAGCAGTGGGACAGGGGTGTTTGGCAATCAGCCCCAGCATTTT
>TRBJ1-1|TRBV2|many|TRBD1
CASTHPGTGGPEAFF
TGTGCCAGCACCCACCCCGGGACAGGGGGCCCTGAAGCTTTCTTT
>TRBJ2-2|TRBV12-3/TRBV12-4|many|TRBD1
CASSYRGSGELFF
TGTGCCAGCAGTTACAGGGGATCCGGGGAGCTGTTTTTT
>TRBJ2-7|TRBV11-2|many|-
CASSLFGGEQYF
TGTGCCAGCAGCTTATTTGGCGGCGAGCAGTACTTC
>TRBJ2-5|TRBV7-8|many|TRBD2
CASSQGLAGGRRETQYF
TGTGCCAGCAGCCAGGGACTAGCGGGAGGGAGGAGAGAGACCCAGTACTTC
>TRBJ2-5|TRBV6-1|many|-
CASSGLLETQYF
TGTGCCAGCAGTGGGCTTTTGGAGACCCAGTACTTC
>TRBJ1-4|TRBV2|many|-
CASNGGLGEKLFF
TGTGCCAGCAACGGGGGGCTAGGGGAAAAACTGTTTTTT
>TRBJ1-3|TRBV12-3/TRBV12-4|few|-
CASSPADRLSYF
TGTGCCAGCAGCCCCGCTGACAGGCTCTCATATTTT
>TRBJ1-6|TRBV20-1|few|-
CSPLGKGNSPLHF
TGCAGCCCACTCGGAAAGGGCAATTCACCCCTCCACTTT
>TRBJ1-5|TRBV6-1|many|TRBD1
CASSGQGFYQPQHF
TGTGCCAGCAGTGGACAGGGGTTCTATCAGCCCCAGCATTTT
>TRBJ2-3|TRBV5-1|many|TRBD1
CASSIGQGDTQYF
TGCGCCAGCAGCATAGGACAGGGGGATACGCAGTATTTT
>TRBJ1-5|TRBV28|many|-
CASSLRQFNQPQHF
TGTGCCAGCAGTTTAAGACAGTTCAATCAGCCCCAGCATTTT
>TRBJ2-3|TRBV6-1|many|TRBD2
CASSSPTSGGTDTQYF
TGTGCCAGCAGTTCCCCGACTAGCGGGGGCACGGATACGCAGTATTTT
>TRBJ1-5|TRBV19|-|TRBD1
CASRELTAGGVQPQHF
TGTGCCAGTAGAGAATTAACGGCAGGGGGTGTTCAGCCCCAGCATTTT
>TRBJ2-5|TRBV5-1|-|-
CASSLGDTQPTQYF
TGCGCCAGCAGCTTGGGGGACACCCAACCGACCCAGTACTTC
>TRBJ2-3|TRBV5-8|few|-
CASSLRSTDTQYF
TGTGCCAGCAGCTTGAGATCCACAGATACGCAGTATTTT
>TRBJ2-1|TRBV13|-|TRBD2
CASSSIRLAGAFYNEQFF
TGTGCCAGCAGTTCGATCAGACTAGCGGGGGCATTCTACAATGAGCAGTTCTTC
>TRBJ2-7|TRBV7-9|-|TRBD2
CASNLAGAGVFTYEQYF
TGTGCCAGCAACTTAGCCGGGGCGGGAGTCTTCACCTACGAGCAGTACTTC
>TRBJ1-6|TRBV29-1|many|-
CSGEPLHF
TGCAGCGGGGAACCCCTCCACTTT
>TRBJ2-7|TRBV27|many|-
CASSFRRLYEQYF
TGTGCCAGCAGTTTCCGGCGACTCTACGAGCAGTACTTC